The 27 T cell receptor beta chains reported below all come from one sample, sequenced in a study of T cell responses to AZD1222 COVID-19 vaccine. The assay was immunoSEQ multiplex PCR, and TCRdb's table has in-frame clones only and misses some. The sample yields about 60,000 clones, 75% to 90% seen once. The sample was peripheral blood, taken 28 days after the second AZD1222 dose. The receptors shown here come from an adult who received the AZD1222 COVID-19 vaccine.

The chain employs TRBV6-2 or TRBV6-3 and TRBJ2-3, with D possibly matching TRBD2 (5 bases). The CDR3 sequence is 13 residues long. Per the germline V gene, CDR1 is MNHEY and CDR2 is SVGEGT. V lost 5 bases, J lost 6 bases, and 12 bases lay in between. The CDR3, as DNA: TGTGCCAGCAGTGACGGGCGCGGGGATACGCAGTATTTT. Translated: CASSDGRGDTQYF.

The chain uses TRBV4-3 and TRBJ2-2; D is perhaps TRBD2 (6 bases). The CDR3 covers 17 residues. V was trimmed by 1 base and J by 6 bases, leaving 18 bases between them. The V gene's germline CDR1 is LGHNA and CDR2 YSLEER. The CDR3 DNA follows: TGCGCCAGCAGCCAAGCGTTAGGAGGGAGAGTAGCCGGGGAGCTGTTTTTT. It translates to CASSQALGGRVAGELFF.

The chain joins TRBV28 to TRBJ2-1; D uncertain. Germline V gives CDR1 MDHEN, CDR2 SYDVKM. The CDR3 contains 12 residues. Trimming stripped 6 bases from V and 4 bases from J, with 7 bases between. In DNA form, the CDR3 reads TGTGCCAGCAGAAGCCCTTACAATGAGCAGTTCTTC. Protein: CASRSPYNEQFF. Combining the CDR3 with reference TRBV28 and TRBJ2-1 gives the whole variable domain DVKVTQSSRYLVKRTGEKVFLECVQDMDHENMFWYRQDPGLGLRLIYFSYDVKMKEKGDIPEGYSVSREKKERFSLILESASTNQTSMYLCASRSPYNEQFFGPGTRLTVL.

This clone was recorded only once. J is TRBJ2-7 and V is TRBV11-2, with D unclear. This CDR3 is built from 14 residues. Germline V gives CDR1 SGHAT, CDR2 FQNNGV. Deletions cut 5 bases from V and 1 base from J, with 12 bases between. CDR3: CASSPARLSYEQYF. The CDR3 region has the DNA TGTGCCAGCAGCCCCGCACGCCTATCCTACGAGCAGTACTTC. Full variable domain (outside the CDR3, taken from reference TRBV11-2 and TRBJ2-7): EAGVAQSPRYKIIEKRQSVAFWCNPISGHATLYWYQQILGQGPKLLIQFQNNGVVDDSQLPKDRFSAERLKGVDSTLKIQPAKLEDSAVYLCASSPARLSYEQYFGPGTRLTVT.

The chain employs TRBV21-1 and TRBJ2-7; no check of the table's D call, TRBD1, against the DNA was made. TRBV21-1 constitutes a pseudogene. The CDR3 totals 14 residues. This CDR3 reads CASSKRPGQGRVYF. DNA of the CDR3: TGTGCCAGCAGCAAGCGACCGGGACAGGGACGGGTCTACTTC.

This rearrangement joins TRBV6-5 to TRBJ1-1, with a possible D match to TRBD1 (5 bases). The V and J ends lost 7 bases and 1 base respectively, with 13 bases between them. This CDR3 is 14 amino acids long. Germline CDR1 and CDR2: MNHEY and SVGAGI. DNA for the CDR3: TGTGCCAGCATAGGAAGACAGCCGAACACTGAAGCTTTCTTT. Translation: CASIGRQPNTEAFF.

V usage is TRBV7-2 and J usage is TRBJ1-2; no clear D gene. This CDR3 spans 12 amino acids. Germline CDR1 reads SGHTA; CDR2 reads FQGNSA. With 4 bases removed from V and 7 bases from J, the gap between germline ends came to 10 bases. CDR3 amino acids: CASSSMTIGYTF. CDR3 in DNA: TGTGCCAGCAGCTCTATGACAATTGGCTACACCTTC.

Only a few counts were recorded for this clone. The V and J genes are TRBV9 and TRBJ1-2, with D possibly being TRBD1 (5 bases). This CDR3 spans 10 amino acids. V was pared by 7 bases and J by 8 bases, with 9 bases between. Looked up from germline, CDR1 is SGDLS and CDR2 is YYNGEE. This CDR3 reads CASAGEGYTF. The CDR3, as DNA: TGTGCCAGCGCGGGGGAGGGCTACACCTTC.

The V gene is TRBV6-5, the J gene TRBJ2-4; D unclear. CDR1 and CDR2 (germline): MNHEY, SVGAGI. This CDR3 has 12 amino acids. V dropped 5 bases and J dropped 8 bases, with 10 bases sitting between them. The CDR3 region is CASSPGSDIQYF. DNA of the CDR3: TGTGCCAGCAGTCCCGGGTCGGACATTCAGTACTTC.

This chain joins TRBV7-2 and TRBJ2-1; 8 positions match TRBD2. J lost 6 bases, V lost 4 bases, and 5 bases had no gene match. Germline assignment: CDR1 SGHTA and CDR2 FQGNSA. The CDR3 has 14 residues. CDR3 amino acids: CASSSSGSGNEQFF. The CDR3 nucleotides are TGTGCCAGCAGCTCCAGCGGGAGCGGCAATGAGCAGTTCTTC.

V and J are TRBV7-9 and TRBJ1-2, with a possible D match to TRBD1 (6 bases). Germline CDR1 reads SEHNR; CDR2 reads FQNEAQ (reference sequence). This CDR3 is 11 amino acids long. V shed 5 bases and J shed 6 bases, with 7 bases lying between them. The CDR3 sequence: CASSPGDGYTF. The CDR3 bases are TGTGCCAGCAGCCCAGGGGATGGCTACACCTTC.

V usage is TRBV28 and J usage is TRBJ2-7; tentative D call: TRBD1 (5 bases). The CDR3 runs 15 residues. Looked up from germline, CDR1 is MDHEN and CDR2 is SYDVKM. V was shortened by 5 bases and J by 2 bases, with 16 bases between the two germline ends. The CDR3 DNA reads TGTGCCAGCAGTCCACCGACAGAGACCCCCTACGAGCAGTACTTC. This sequence encodes CASSPPTETPYEQYF.

The CDR3 region has the DNA TGTGCCAGCAGGGGACACTACCAAGAGACCCAGTACTTC. Protein product: CASRGHYQETQYF. The V call is TRBV12-3 or TRBV12-4, the J call TRBJ2-5; possibly TRBD1 for D (6 bases). Deletions cut 6 bases from V and 0 bases from J, with 8 bases between. CDR3 length: 13 amino acids.

To note about this clone: The same CDR3 also results from other DNA sequences found in this sample. This chain uses TRBV7-9 with TRBJ1-2; perhaps TRBD1 as D (5 bases). CDR3 length equals 13 residues. CDR1 SEHNR and CDR2 FQNEAQ come from the germline V gene (reference sequence). Trimming took 1 base from V and 2 from J, leaving 5 bases between them. In DNA form, the CDR3 reads TGTGCCAGCAGCTTAGGACAGAACTATGGCTACACCTTC. It encodes CASSLGQNYGYTF.

The chain is built from TRBV14 and TRBJ1-1, with a possible D match to TRBD1 (5 bases). The germline V gene has CDR1 SGHDN and CDR2 FVKESK. The CDR3 sequence is 14 residues long. Trimming shortened V by 1 base and J by 4 bases, and 10 bases separated the two germline ends. CDR3 sequence: CASSQVAQGTEAFF. DNA for the CDR3: TGTGCCAGCAGCCAAGTTGCGCAGGGCACTGAAGCTTTCTTT.

V and J are TRBV7-3 and TRBJ1-5, with no clear D. This CDR3 is 14 amino acids long. V was shortened by 4 bases and J by 4 bases, with 11 bases between the two germline ends. Per germline, CDR1 SGHTA and CDR2 FQGTGA. DNA of the CDR3: TGTGCCAGCAGCTATAAGAGGAAGAATCAGCCCCAGCATTTT. Amino acid sequence: CASSYKRKNQPQHF.

The J gene is TRBJ2-7, the V gene TRBV20-1, with 11 bases matching TRBD2. From germline, CDR1 is DFQATT and CDR2 SNEGSKA (reference sequence). V was clipped by 3 bases and J by 0 bases; unmatched bases: 4. This CDR3 has 15 residues. CDR3: CSASGGLADSYEQYF. The CDR3 DNA is TGCAGTGCTAGTGGGGGACTAGCGGACTCCTACGAGCAGTACTTC.

Written as DNA, the CDR3 is TGTGCCTGGAGTACCCTTAGGGAAAAACTGTTTTTT. Its translation: CAWSTLREKLFF. The chain employs TRBV30 and TRBJ1-4; D is unresolved. Trimming shortened V by 2 bases and J by 8 bases, and 9 bases separated the two germline ends. Germline CDR1 GTSNPN, CDR2 SVGIG (reference sequence). The CDR3 runs to 12 residues. The full variable domain, with the rest looked up from reference TRBV30 and TRBJ1-4, is SQTIHQWPATLVQPVGSPLSLECTVEGTSNPNLYWYRQAAGRGLQLLFYSVGIGQISSEVPQNLSASRPQDRQFILSSKKLLLSDSGFYLCAWSTLREKLFFGSGTQLSVL.

The chain links TRBV18 to TRBJ1-2; 10 bases match TRBD1. Trimming cost V 3 bases and J 6 bases; bases outside gene matches: 7. Germline V gene lookup returns CDR1 KGHSH and CDR2 LQKENI. The CDR3 is 15 amino acids. The CDR3 sequence: CASSPWSGTGDGYTF. The CDR3 coding sequence is TGTGCCAGCTCACCTTGGTCCGGGACAGGGGATGGCTACACCTTC.

The chain links TRBV28 to TRBJ1-3, with 9 bases aligning to TRBD1. This CDR3 spans 16 amino acids. V trimming: 5 bases; J trimming: 2 bases; junction bases outside the gene matches: 7. Germline CDR1 MDHEN, CDR2 SYDVKM. CDR3 loop: CASSPLGTGTGNTIYF. In DNA form, the CDR3 reads TGTGCCAGCAGTCCATTAGGGACAGGGACTGGAAACACCATATATTTT.

The J gene is TRBJ2-7, the V gene TRBV6-5, with D unclear. Germline CDR1 MNHEY, CDR2 SVGAGI. V dropped 5 bases and J dropped 2 bases, with 13 bases sitting between them. The CDR3 runs to 14 residues. As DNA, the CDR3 is TGTGCCAGCAGTCGAACCGCAAAGACCTACGAGCAGTACTTC. Encoded protein: CASSRTAKTYEQYF.

The chain is built from TRBV19 and TRBJ2-1; 8 nucleotides align to TRBD2. Germline V gene sequence: CDR1 LNHDA, CDR2 SQIVND (reference sequence). Unmatched junction bases numbered 4, after V lost 8 bases and J lost 1 base. The CDR3 is made up of 14 amino acids. This CDR3 is CASWGGGSYNEQFF. Written as DNA, the CDR3 is TGTGCCAGTTGGGGCGGGGGGTCCTACAATGAGCAGTTCTTC.

V and J are TRBV5-1 and TRBJ1-5; 10 bases agree with TRBD1. The CDR3 length is 15 residues. V lost 3 bases, J lost 3 bases, and 3 bases stayed unmatched. CDR1 SGHRS and CDR2 YFSETQ come from the germline V gene. CDR3 protein: CASSSGTGDNQPQHF. Written as DNA, the CDR3 is TGCGCCAGCAGCTCCGGGACAGGGGACAATCAGCCCCAGCATTTT.

This clone is a singleton in its sample. The rearrangement uses TRBV28 and TRBJ1-2, with 9 bases that match TRBD1. The CDR3 is made up of 14 amino acids. The germline CDR1 and CDR2 sequences are MDHEN and SYDVKM. The V segment lost 6 bases and the J segment 4 bases; nucleotides outside the gene matches: 6. CDR3 sequence reads: CASRKTGGIYGYTF. Written as DNA, the CDR3 is TGTGCCAGCAGGAAGACAGGGGGGATCTATGGCTACACCTTC.

This chain joins TRBV29-1 and TRBJ1-6; 10 bases line up with TRBD1. Germline V CDR1 and CDR2: SQVTM, ANQGSEA. The V gene end was trimmed by 5 bases and the J gene end by 10 bases; junction bases not matched to a gene: 5. The CDR3 length is 13 residues. The CDR3 DNA is TGCAGCGTTTCCAAGGACAGGGGGTCACCCCTCCACTTT. Its translation: CSVSKDRGSPLHF.

The chain recombines TRBV2 with TRBJ2-7; D unclear. This CDR3 is 11 amino acids long. The V gene's germline CDR1 is SNHLY and CDR2 FYNNEI. Trimming left V 7 bases short and J 4 bases short, with 8 bases between. CDR3 loop: CASTYSYEQYF. Written as DNA, the CDR3 is TGTGCCAGCACCTATTCGTACGAGCAGTACTTC.

This chain links TRBV5-1 with TRBJ1-2; TRBD1 might be the D (5 bases). Germline values: CDR1 SGHRS, CDR2 YFSETQ. The CDR3 contains 12 residues. V was pared by 4 bases and J by 8 bases, with 12 bases between. The CDR3 DNA is TGCGCCAGCAGCCCGGACGGGACGGGCTACACCTTC. It codes for CASSPDGTGYTF.